The rows below give T cell receptor beta chains drawn from one sample of a study of blood T cell repertoires in COVID-19. Clones were sequenced by immunoSEQ multiplex PCR, and TCRdb holds only the in-frame ones, with some missing. The repertoire holds 200,000 to 300,000 clones, with about 88% as singletons. Sequenced input: peripheral blood. The source of these receptors is a woman in her 70s with active or convalescent COVID-19. Both conserved end residues are part of each CDR3. Each record gives: clone size, V gene, J gene, D gene, CDR3 protein, CDR3 DNA. D genes are given only for firm matches. Some rows mark clone size as missing; the rest say once, few, many or name a class of expanded clone.

>few|TRBV25-1|TRBJ1-2|TRBD1
CASSDGGTGFSYGYTF
TGTGCCAGCAGTGACGGGGGGACAGGTTTTTCCTATGGCTACACCTTC
>.|TRBV5-1|TRBJ2-1|.
CASSLGVNSYNEQFF
TGCGCCAGCAGCTTGGGAGTAAACTCCTACAATGAGCAGTTCTTC
>.|TRBV14|TRBJ2-1|TRBD2
CASRPPGLAWSEQFF
TGTGCCAGCAGACCCCCGGGACTAGCGTGGAGTGAGCAGTTCTTC
>many|TRBV4-3|TRBJ1-2|TRBD1
CASSYGTGEINYGYTF
TGCGCCAGCAGCTATGGCACAGGGGAGATTAACTATGGCTACACCTTC
>.|TRBV5-1|TRBJ2-5|TRBD2
CASSFAISGGFQETQYF
TGCGCCAGCAGCTTCGCTATTAGCGGGGGGTTCCAAGAGACCCAGTACTTC
>few|TRBV4-3|TRBJ1-2|.
CASSQVMSDYGYTF
TGCGCCAGCAGCCAAGTGATGTCGGACTATGGCTACACCTTC
>.|TRBV18|TRBJ1-2|TRBD1
CASSLNPGQEPYGYTF
TGTGCCAGCTCATTGAATCCGGGACAGGAACCCTATGGCTACACCTTC
>.|TRBV27|TRBJ2-1|TRBD2
CASSSFLAGGPYNEQFF
TGTGCCAGCAGTTCCTTTCTAGCGGGAGGACCCTACAATGAGCAGTTCTTC
>.|TRBV5-8|TRBJ1-2|TRBD1
CASSLATGQGNYGYTF
TGTGCCAGCAGCTTGGCCACAGGACAGGGGAACTATGGCTACACCTTC
>.|TRBV14|TRBJ2-2|.
CASSQRGTGELFF
TGTGCCAGCAGCCAAAGGGGCACCGGGGAGCTGTTTTTT
>.|TRBV2|TRBJ1-6|TRBD1
CASDLEGTGRSPLHF
TGTGCCAGCGATTTGGAGGGGACAGGGCGCTCACCCCTCCACTTT
>.|TRBV9|TRBJ2-7|TRBD2
CASGRGGGYEQYF
TGTGCCAGCGGTCGGGGGGGCGGCTACGAGCAGTACTTC
>once|TRBV15|TRBJ2-1|TRBD2
CATSRRGLAGAGEQLFF
TGTGCCACCAGCAGGAGGGGGCTAGCGGGGGCCGGAGAGCAGTTGTTCTTC
>.|TRBV11-3|TRBJ1-1|.
CASSPGGPRTEAFF
TGTGCCAGCAGCCCGGGGGGCCCACGAACCGAAGCTTTCTTT
>.|TRBV10-1|TRBJ2-3|.
CASQGLTDTQYF
TGCGCCTCGCAGGGGTTAACAGATACGCAGTATTTT
>.|TRBV18|TRBJ2-2|.
CASSPIQGGTGELFF
TGTGCCAGCTCACCAATTCAGGGGGGCACCGGGGAGCTGTTTTTT
>.|TRBV5-1|TRBJ2-1|TRBD2
CASSAGGGDNEQFF
TGCGCCAGCAGCGCGGGCGGGGGAGACAATGAGCAGTTCTTC
>.|TRBV7-6|TRBJ1-5|.
CASSPSSGGPQHF
TGTGCCAGCAGCCCCTCCTCAGGAGGGCCCCAGCATTTT
>.|TRBV7-9|TRBJ2-1|.
CASSRGGQHNEQFF
TGTGCCAGCAGCCGCGGTGGACAGCACAATGAGCAGTTCTTC
>.|TRBV6-4|TRBJ1-2|.
CASSEGAGIAYGYTF
TGTGCCAGCAGTGAAGGGGCAGGGATAGCCTATGGCTACACCTTC
>.|TRBV15|TRBJ1-5|.
CATSPGGVPYYQPQHF
TGTGCCACCAGCCCTGGGGGGGTGCCCTATTATCAGCCCCAGCATTTT
>.|TRBV5-1|TRBJ2-1|.
CASAARTEGGQFF
TGCGCCAGCGCAGCTCGGACCGAGGGAGGGCAGTTCTTC
>.|TRBV6-5|TRBJ1-1|.
CASSYSELNTEAFF
TGTGCCAGCAGTTACTCGGAGTTAAACACTGAAGCTTTCTTT
>.|TRBV5-6|TRBJ1-2|.
CASSSAGGSDGYTF
TGTGCCAGCAGCTCGGCGGGGGGTTCGGATGGCTACACCTTC
>.|TRBV15|TRBJ1-4|.
CATQERTASNEKLFF
TGTGCCACCCAGGAAAGGACAGCTTCTAATGAAAAACTGTTTTTT
>.|TRBV11-2|TRBJ1-5|TRBD1
CASSLGTGAGNQPQHF
TGTGCCAGCAGCTTAGGCACAGGGGCAGGCAATCAGCCCCAGCATTTT
>.|TRBV10-3|TRBJ2-5|TRBD2
CAISRRSGEETQYF
TGTGCCATCAGTCGGCGTAGCGGGGAAGAGACCCAGTACTTC
>.|TRBV11-2|TRBJ2-1|.
CASSLRQGLNEQFF
TGTGCCAGCAGCTTACGGCAGGGACTTAATGAGCAGTTCTTC
>once|TRBV27|TRBJ1-1|.
CATTAPRGTEAFF
TGTGCCACGACAGCCCCCCGGGGGACTGAAGCTTTCTTT
>.|TRBV6-5|TRBJ1-2|TRBD1
CASSYGTGKTGYTF
TGTGCCAGCAGTTACGGGACAGGGAAAACGGGCTACACCTTC
>.|TRBV6-2/TRBV6-3|TRBJ1-1|.
CASSPDRGTEAFF
TGTGCCAGCAGCCCTGACCGCGGGACTGAAGCTTTCTTT
>.|TRBV20-1|TRBJ2-1|TRBD2
CSASSGGGYNEQFF
TGCAGTGCTAGTTCCGGGGGGGGTTACAATGAGCAGTTCTTC
>.|TRBV9|TRBJ2-3|.
CASSEWGEDTQYF
TGTGCCAGCAGCGAATGGGGGGAAGATACGCAGTATTTT
>.|TRBV10-3|TRBJ2-2|TRBD1
CAIREDRGAGELFF
TGTGCCATCAGGGAAGACAGGGGGGCCGGGGAGCTGTTTTTT
>few|TRBV19|TRBJ1-2|.
CASSIRTEGNGYTF
TGTGCCAGTAGTATTAGAACTGAGGGTAATGGCTACACCTTC
>.|TRBV19|TRBJ1-3|.
CASRIFRGSGNTIYF
TGTGCCAGTAGAATCTTCAGGGGCTCTGGAAACACCATATATTTT
>.|TRBV18|TRBJ1-5|.
CASSLSTESSNQPQHF
TGTGCCAGCTCACTCTCGACAGAGTCTAGCAATCAGCCCCAGCATTTT
>.|TRBV10-3|TRBJ1-5|.
CATDPTGSNQPQHF
TGTGCCACGGATCCTACAGGGAGCAATCAGCCCCAGCATTTT
>few|TRBV6-5|TRBJ1-6|.
CASSYASGGENSPLHF
TGTGCCAGCAGTTACGCCTCCGGAGGTGAGAATTCACCCCTCCACTTT
>.|TRBV4-1|TRBJ2-1|TRBD1
CASRRDRSYNEQFF
TGCGCCAGCAGGCGGGACAGGTCCTACAATGAGCAGTTCTTC
>.|TRBV19|TRBJ1-2|TRBD1
CASTPDRAYGYTF
TGTGCCAGTACCCCGGACAGGGCCTATGGCTACACCTTC
>.|TRBV7-2|TRBJ2-7|TRBD1
CASSRDRGLYEQYF
TGTGCCAGCAGCCGGGACAGGGGTTTATACGAGCAGTACTTC
>once|TRBV19|TRBJ1-1|.
CASSIPGRAEAFF
TGTGCCAGTAGTATCCCAGGGAGGGCTGAAGCTTTCTTT
>.|TRBV6-5|TRBJ1-1|TRBD1
CASSLRQGKAFF
TGTGCCAGCAGTCTAAGACAGGGAAAGGCTTTCTTT
>.|TRBV20-1|TRBJ1-4|.
CSARIREKLFF
TGCAGTGCTAGGATACGGGAAAAACTGTTTTTT
>once|TRBV6-5|TRBJ1-2|TRBD1
CASTSGGRGYTF
TGTGCCAGTACTTCAGGGGGCAGAGGCTACACCTTC
>.|TRBV9|TRBJ1-4|.
CASSSEGATNEKLFF
TGTGCCAGCAGCTCTGAGGGAGCAACTAATGAAAAACTGTTTTTT
>.|TRBV5-4|TRBJ1-3|.
CASSSTTEPNTIYF
TGTGCCAGCAGCTCCACGACAGAGCCGAACACCATATATTTT
>.|TRBV12-3/TRBV12-4|TRBJ1-1|.
CASRIRGRTEAFF
TGTGCCAGCAGGATAAGGGGTCGGACTGAAGCTTTCTTT
>.|TRBV6-5|TRBJ1-1|TRBD1
CASSGQGANTEAFF
TGTGCCAGCAGCGGACAGGGGGCAAACACTGAAGCTTTCTTT
>.|TRBV27|TRBJ1-1|TRBD1
CASSSRWDSNMNTEAFF
TGTGCCAGCAGTTCACGTTGGGACAGCAACATGAACACTGAAGCTTTCTTT
>.|TRBV14|TRBJ1-1|.
CASSSRTETSEAFF
TGTGCCAGCAGCTCTCGGACAGAAACATCTGAAGCTTTCTTT
>.|TRBV24-1|TRBJ1-2|.
CATSDQHIYGYTF
TGTGCCACCAGTGATCAACACATCTATGGCTACACCTTC
>.|TRBV3-1/TRBV3-2|TRBJ2-1|TRBD2
CASSISGGYRNEQFF
TGTGCCAGCAGCATTAGCGGGGGGTACAGGAATGAGCAGTTCTTC
>.|TRBV4-3|TRBJ1-6|.
CASSQVEGVVSPLHF
TGCGCCAGCAGCCAAGTAGAGGGAGTGGTCTCACCCCTCCACTTT